The 8 T cell receptor beta chains reported below all come from one sample, sequenced in a study of siplizumab effects on memory and regulatory T cells. Sequenced by immunoSEQ multiplex PCR; TCRdb stores in-frame clones only, minus some. The data hold 100,000 or so clones, with over 85% observed a single time. The sequencing sample was made of non-Treg CD4+ T cells sorted from blood. The receptors stem from a human donor in good health.

Worth noting for this clone: Within the sample, other DNA sequences also encode this same CDR3. V and J are TRBV7-9 and TRBJ1-2; TRBD1 matches at 7 bases. Per germline, CDR1 SEHNR and CDR2 FQNEAQ (reference sequence). This CDR3 contains 13 residues. After removal of 5 bases from V and 5 bases from J, the junction contained 5 bases not matched to a gene. The CDR3 spells CASSQTGRYGYTF. CDR3 nucleotide sequence: TGTGCCAGCAGCCAGACAGGGAGATATGGCTACACCTTC. The full variable domain, its missing parts supplied by reference TRBV7-9 and TRBJ1-2, is DTGVSQNPRHKITKRGQNVTFRCDPISEHNRLYWYRQTLGQGPEFLTYFQNEAQLEKSRLLSDRFSAERPKGSFSTLEIQRTEQGDSAMYLCASSQTGRYGYTFGSGTRLTVV.

This chain uses TRBV4-3 with TRBJ2-3; 7 nucleotides agree with TRBD1. Germline CDR1 reads LGHNA; CDR2 reads YSLEER. This CDR3 is 15 amino acids long. Unmatched junction bases numbered 6, after V lost 2 bases and J lost 4 bases. The CDR3 here is CASSQRQGSADTQYF. The CDR3 coding sequence is TGCGCCAGCAGCCAACGACAGGGAAGCGCAGATACGCAGTATTTT.

The chain is built from TRBV15 and TRBJ1-5; tentatively, D is TRBD1 (5 bases). Germline CDR1 and CDR2: LNHNV and YYDKDF (reference sequence). CDR3 length: 16 amino acids. V shed 4 bases and J shed 2 bases, with 15 bases lying between them. CDR3 coding DNA: TGTGCCACCAGCACCCTTCTCGGGGGGGGCAATCAGCCCCAGCATTTT. Protein: CATSTLLGGGNQPQHF.

The rearrangement links TRBV19 to TRBJ1-4; TRBD1 matches 8 bases. The germline V gene has CDR1 LNHDA and CDR2 SQIVND (reference sequence). The CDR3 has 15 amino acids. Trimming at V came to 3 bases and at J to 8 bases, leaving 8 bases not matched to a gene. CDR3 sequence: CASSIQGALGEKLFF. For the CDR3, the DNA is TGTGCCAGTAGTATCCAGGGGGCGCTAGGAGAAAAACTGTTTTTT.

This clone was observed once. The chain joins TRBV9 to TRBJ2-7; 10 bases map to TRBD1. The V gene's germline CDR1 is SGDLS and CDR2 YYNGEE. J gave up 0 bases and V 0 bases, and 0 bases lay outside the gene matches. This CDR3 comprises 15 residues. For the CDR3, the DNA is TGTGCCAGCAGCGTAGGGGACAGGGGCTCCTACGAGCAGTACTTC. Translation: CASSVGDRGSYEQYF.

The chain uses TRBV9 and TRBJ2-3; 12 bases line up with TRBD2. Germline-derived CDR1 and CDR2 are SGDLS and YYNGEE. The CDR3 runs to 15 residues. After removal of 4 bases from V and 11 bases from J, the junction contained 11 bases not matched to a gene. CDR3 DNA sequence: TGTGCCAGCAGCCCCCGGACTAGCGGGGCGAGTGTGCAGTATTTT. The encoded protein is CASSPRTSGASVQYF.

This clone turned up a few times. The chain couples TRBV6-1 to TRBJ1-2, with TRBD1 as a possible D gene (6 bases). Trimming cost V 7 bases and J 0 bases, with 15 bases left between them. The CDR3 sequence is 15 residues long. Germline assignment: CDR1 MNHNS and CDR2 SASEGT. This CDR3 reads CASNPQGQANYGYTF. CDR3 coding DNA: TGTGCCAGCAACCCTCAGGGACAAGCTAACTATGGCTACACCTTC.

The chain is built from TRBV10-3 and TRBJ2-3, with a weak D call TRBD1 (5 bases). The V gene's germline CDR1 is ENHRY and CDR2 SYGVKD. The CDR3 covers 14 residues. V was pared by 7 bases and J by 1 base, with 12 bases between. CDR3 sequence (DNA): TGTGCCATCAAAGGGGTTGGGGGCACAGATACGCAGTATTTT. Protein: CAIKGVGGTDTQYF.